Listed here are 5 T cell receptor beta chains from one sample, sequenced in a study of blood T cell repertoires in COVID-19. Produced via immunoSEQ multiplex PCR; TCRdb's table is partial and in-frame only. The sample consists of under 350,000 clones, more than 75% of them appearing once. The sample consisted of PBMCs or T cells enriched from blood (not recorded which). These TCRs come from a man in his 60s who had recovered from COVID-19.

The chain is built from TRBV7-9 and TRBJ2-1; 11 positions agree with TRBD2. Germline loops: CDR1 SEHNR, CDR2 FQNEAQ (reference sequence). The length of the CDR3 is 14 residues. The junction had 9 bases not matched to a gene; V was cut back by 2 bases and J by 15 bases. In nucleotides, the CDR3 is TGTGCCAGCAGCTTAAATCTAGCGGGAGGATATCGGTTCTTC. This translates into CASSLNLAGGYRFF.

The genes are TRBV5-6 and TRBJ1-6; D is undetermined. Germline loops: CDR1 SGHDT, CDR2 YYEEEE. V dropped 1 base and J dropped 0 bases, with 14 bases sitting between them. This CDR3 has 18 amino acids. This chain's CDR3 is CASSLIPKRSSYNSPLHF. CDR3 DNA: TGTGCCAGCAGCTTGATCCCTAAACGGAGCTCCTATAATTCACCCCTCCACTTT.

This chain joins TRBV2 and TRBJ1-5; D is unclear. Germline V gene lookup returns CDR1 SNHLY and CDR2 FYNNEI. CDR3 length: 15 amino acids. Trimming removed 2 bases from V and 4 bases from J, with 12 bases in between. The CDR3 loop is CASSEMGSRNQPQHF. CDR3 in DNA: TGTGCCAGCAGTGAAATGGGGAGTCGGAATCAGCCCCAGCATTTT.

The genes are TRBV6-5 and TRBJ2-5; maybe TRBD2 (6 bases). CDR3 size: 13 residues. V shed 6 bases and J shed 1 base, with 9 bases lying between them. The germline gives CDR1 MNHEY, CDR2 SVGAGI. The CDR3 here is CASRRTIQETQYF. The CDR3 region has the DNA TGTGCCAGCAGAAGGACTATCCAAGAGACCCAGTACTTC.

This clone was seen only once. The rearrangement links TRBV6-5 to TRBJ1-1, with D unresolved. The CDR3 has 11 amino acids. Germline assignment: CDR1 MNHEY and CDR2 SVGAGI. The V end lost 2 bases, the J end lost 11 bases, and 9 bases lay between the germline ends. CDR3 loop: CASSYGPRAFF. The CDR3 DNA is TGTGCCAGCAGTTACGGCCCGAGGGCTTTCTTT.